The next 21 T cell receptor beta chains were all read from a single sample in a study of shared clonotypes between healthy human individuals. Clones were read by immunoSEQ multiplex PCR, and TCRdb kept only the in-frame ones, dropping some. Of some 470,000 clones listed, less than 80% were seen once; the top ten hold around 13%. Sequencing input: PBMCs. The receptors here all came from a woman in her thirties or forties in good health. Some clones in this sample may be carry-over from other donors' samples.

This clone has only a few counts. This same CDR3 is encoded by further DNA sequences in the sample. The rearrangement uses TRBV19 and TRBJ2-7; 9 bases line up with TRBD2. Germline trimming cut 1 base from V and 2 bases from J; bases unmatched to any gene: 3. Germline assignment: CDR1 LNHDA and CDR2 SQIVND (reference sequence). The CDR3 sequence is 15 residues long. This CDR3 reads CASSIGLAETYEQYF. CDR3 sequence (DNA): TGTGCCAGTAGTATAGGACTAGCGGAAACCTACGAGCAGTACTTC.

The DNA of the CDR3 is TGTGCCATCAGTGAGGGACAGGGGAGCCAGCCCCAGCATTTT. It encodes CAISEGQGSQPQHF. This chain connects TRBV10-3 to TRBJ1-5, with 9 bases identical to TRBD1. The CDR3 covers 14 residues. V gave up 2 bases and J gave up 7 bases; unmatched junction bases: 3. The germline gives CDR1 ENHRY, CDR2 SYGVKD.

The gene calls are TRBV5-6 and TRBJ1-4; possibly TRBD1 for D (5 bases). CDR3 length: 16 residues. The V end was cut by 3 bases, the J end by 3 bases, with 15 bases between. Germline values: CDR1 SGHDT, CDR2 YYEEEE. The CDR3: CASSSRGNNPNEKLFF. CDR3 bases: TGTGCCAGCAGCTCAAGGGGTAACAACCCTAATGAAAAACTGTTTTTT.

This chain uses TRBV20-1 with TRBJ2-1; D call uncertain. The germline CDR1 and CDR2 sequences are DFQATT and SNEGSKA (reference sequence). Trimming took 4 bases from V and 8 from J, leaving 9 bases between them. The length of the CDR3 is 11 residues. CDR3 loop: CSAKEHYEQFF. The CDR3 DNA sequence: TGCAGTGCTAAGGAGCACTATGAGCAGTTCTTC.

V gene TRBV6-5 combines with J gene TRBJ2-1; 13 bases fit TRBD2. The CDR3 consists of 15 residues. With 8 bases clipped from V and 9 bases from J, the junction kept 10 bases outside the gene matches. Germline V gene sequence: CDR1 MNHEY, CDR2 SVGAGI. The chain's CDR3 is CASRIGTSGKVEQFF. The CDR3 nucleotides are TGTGCCAGCCGAATCGGGACTAGCGGGAAGGTTGAGCAGTTCTTC.

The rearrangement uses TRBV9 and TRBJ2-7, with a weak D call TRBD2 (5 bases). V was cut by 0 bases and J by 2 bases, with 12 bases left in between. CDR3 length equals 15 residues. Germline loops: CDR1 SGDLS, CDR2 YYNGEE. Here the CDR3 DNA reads TGTGCCAGCAGCGTAGAGGCTAGCTCTCCCTACGAGCAGTACTTC. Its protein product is CASSVEASSPYEQYF.

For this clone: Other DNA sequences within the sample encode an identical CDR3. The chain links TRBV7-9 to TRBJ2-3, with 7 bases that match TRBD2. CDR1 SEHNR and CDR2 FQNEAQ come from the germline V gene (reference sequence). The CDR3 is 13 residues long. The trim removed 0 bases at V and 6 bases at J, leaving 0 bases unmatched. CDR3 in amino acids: CASSLAGGDTQYF. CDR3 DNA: TGTGCCAGCAGCTTAGCGGGGGGGGATACGCAGTATTTT.

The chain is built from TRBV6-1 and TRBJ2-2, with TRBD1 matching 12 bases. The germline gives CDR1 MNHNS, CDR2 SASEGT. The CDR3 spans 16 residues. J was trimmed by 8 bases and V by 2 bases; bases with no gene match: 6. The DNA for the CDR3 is TGTGCCAGCAGTGAAATAGGGGACAGGGGGCGAGGGGAGCTGTTTTTT. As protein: CASSEIGDRGRGELFF.

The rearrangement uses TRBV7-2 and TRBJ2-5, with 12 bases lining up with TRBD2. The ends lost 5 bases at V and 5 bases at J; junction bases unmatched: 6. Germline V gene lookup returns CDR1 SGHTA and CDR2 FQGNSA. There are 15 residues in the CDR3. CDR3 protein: CASSPPGLAGETQYF. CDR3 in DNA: TGTGCCAGCAGCCCACCAGGACTAGCGGGGGAGACCCAGTACTTC.

The DNA of the CDR3 is TGCGCCAGCAGTCGGGACAGGGGAGGAAATGAGCAGTTCTTC. Amino acids: CASSRDRGGNEQFF. The chain is built from TRBV10-1 and TRBJ2-1, with 10 bases aligning to TRBD1. The germline V gene has CDR1 WNHNN and CDR2 SYGVQD (reference sequence). Germline trimming cut 5 bases from V and 7 bases from J; bases unmatched to any gene: 5. CDR3 length equals 14 residues.

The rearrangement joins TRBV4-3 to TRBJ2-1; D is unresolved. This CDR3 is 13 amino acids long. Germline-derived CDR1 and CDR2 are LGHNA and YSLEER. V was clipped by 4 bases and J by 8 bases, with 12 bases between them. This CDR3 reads CASSLSRIYEQFF. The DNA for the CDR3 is TGCGCCAGCAGCCTCTCCCGGATTTATGAGCAGTTCTTC.

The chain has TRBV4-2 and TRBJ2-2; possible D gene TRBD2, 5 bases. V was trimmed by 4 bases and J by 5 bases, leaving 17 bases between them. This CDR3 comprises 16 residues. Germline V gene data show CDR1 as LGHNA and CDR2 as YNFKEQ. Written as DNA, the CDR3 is TGTGCCAGCAGCCCTCGTGCTGGGCGGGTTACCGGGGAGCTGTTTTTT. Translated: CASSPRAGRVTGELFF.

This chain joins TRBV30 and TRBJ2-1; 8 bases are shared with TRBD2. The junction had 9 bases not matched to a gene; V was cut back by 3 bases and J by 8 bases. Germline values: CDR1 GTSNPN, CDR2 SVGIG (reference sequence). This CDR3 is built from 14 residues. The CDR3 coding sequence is TGTGCCTGGAGCGCGAGCGGGAGTTGGGATGAGCAGTTCTTC. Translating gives CAWSASGSWDEQFF.

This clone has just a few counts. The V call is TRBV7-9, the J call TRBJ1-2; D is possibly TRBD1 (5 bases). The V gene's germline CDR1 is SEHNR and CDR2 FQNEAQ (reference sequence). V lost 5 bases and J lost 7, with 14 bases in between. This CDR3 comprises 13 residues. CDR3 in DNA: TGTGCCAGCAGCCCCAGATCAGGGCTTGGCTACACCTTC. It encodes CASSPRSGLGYTF.

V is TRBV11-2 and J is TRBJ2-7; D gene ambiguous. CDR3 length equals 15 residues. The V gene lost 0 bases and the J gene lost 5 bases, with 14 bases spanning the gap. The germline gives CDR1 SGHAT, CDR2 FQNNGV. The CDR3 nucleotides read TGTGCCAGCAGCTTAGAGCGGCCCTCTGGCCACGAGCAGTACTTC. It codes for CASSLERPSGHEQYF.

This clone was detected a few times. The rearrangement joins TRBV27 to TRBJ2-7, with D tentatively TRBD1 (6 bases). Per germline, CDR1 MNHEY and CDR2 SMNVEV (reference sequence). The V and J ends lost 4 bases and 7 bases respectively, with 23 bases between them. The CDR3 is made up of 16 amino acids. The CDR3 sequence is CASSSSSQGRLGEQYF. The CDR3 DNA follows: TGTGCCAGCAGTTCCTCATCACAGGGTCGTCTTGGGGAGCAGTACTTC.

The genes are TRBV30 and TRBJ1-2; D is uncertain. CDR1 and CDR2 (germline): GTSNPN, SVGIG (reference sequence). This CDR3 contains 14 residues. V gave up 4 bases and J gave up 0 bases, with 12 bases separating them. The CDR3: CAWTSSKTNYGYTF. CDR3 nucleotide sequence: TGTGCCTGGACCTCATCCAAGACTAACTATGGCTACACCTTC.

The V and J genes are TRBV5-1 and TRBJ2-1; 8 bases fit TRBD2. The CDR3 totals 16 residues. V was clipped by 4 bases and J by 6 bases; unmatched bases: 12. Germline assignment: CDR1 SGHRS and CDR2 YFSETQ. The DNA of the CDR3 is TGCGCCAGCAGCCTTGGTAGCGGGACTTCGGGCAATGAGCAGTTCTTC. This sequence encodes CASSLGSGTSGNEQFF.

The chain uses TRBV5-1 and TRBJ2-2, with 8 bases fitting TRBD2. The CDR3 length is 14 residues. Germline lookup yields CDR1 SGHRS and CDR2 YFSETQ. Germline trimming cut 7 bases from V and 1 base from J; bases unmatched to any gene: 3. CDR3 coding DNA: TGCGCCAGCGGAAGCGGGAGGAACACCGGGGAGCTGTTTTTT. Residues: CASGSGRNTGELFF.

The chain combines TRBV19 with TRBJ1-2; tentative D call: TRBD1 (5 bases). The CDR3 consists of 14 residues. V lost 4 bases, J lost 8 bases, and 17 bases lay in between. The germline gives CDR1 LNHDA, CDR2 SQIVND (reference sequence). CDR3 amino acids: CASSTTGAYLGYTF. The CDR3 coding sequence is TGTGCCAGTAGTACAACAGGTGCCTATCTCGGCTACACCTTC.

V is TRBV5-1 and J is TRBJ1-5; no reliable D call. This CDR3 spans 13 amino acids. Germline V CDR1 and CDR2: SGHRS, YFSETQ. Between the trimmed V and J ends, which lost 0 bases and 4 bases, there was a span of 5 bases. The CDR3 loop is CASSLDMNQPQHF. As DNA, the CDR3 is TGCGCCAGCAGCTTGGATATGAATCAGCCCCAGCATTTT. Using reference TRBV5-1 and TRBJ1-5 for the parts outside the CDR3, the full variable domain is KAGVTQTPRYLIKTRGQQVTLSCSPISGHRSVSWYQQTPGQGLQFLFEYFSETQRNKGNFPGRFSGRQFSNSRSEMNVSTLELGDSALYLCASSLDMNQPQHFGDGTRLSIL.